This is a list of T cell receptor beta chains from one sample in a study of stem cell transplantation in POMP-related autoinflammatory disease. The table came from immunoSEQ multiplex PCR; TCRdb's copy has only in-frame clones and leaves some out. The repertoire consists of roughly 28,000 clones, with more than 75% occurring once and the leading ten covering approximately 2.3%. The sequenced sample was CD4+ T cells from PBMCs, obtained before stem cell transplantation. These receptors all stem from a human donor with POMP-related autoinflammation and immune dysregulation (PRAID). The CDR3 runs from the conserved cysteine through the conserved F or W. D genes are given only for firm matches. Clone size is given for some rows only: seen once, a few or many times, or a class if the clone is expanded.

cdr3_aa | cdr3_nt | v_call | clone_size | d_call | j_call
CASSQDEASGTQETQYF | TGTGCCAGCAGCCAAGATGAGGCTAGCGGAACTCAAGAGACCCAGTACTTC | TRBV7-8 | once | TRBD2 | TRBJ2-5
CASSTDPTGDYGYTF | TGTGCCAGCAGCACGGATCCTACGGGGGACTATGGCTACACCTTC | TRBV5-6 | NA | NA | TRBJ1-2
CASSSWTSIETQYF | TGTGCCAGCAGCTCCTGGACTAGTATTGAGACCCAGTACTTC | TRBV7-9 | NA | TRBD2 | TRBJ2-5
CASRSDSQETQYF | TGTGCCAGTAGGTCAGACAGTCAAGAGACCCAGTACTTC | TRBV19 | NA | NA | TRBJ2-5
CASSSLQGFDVTQYF | TGTGCCAGCAGCTCGCTACAGGGGTTTGACGTTACGCAGTATTTT | TRBV5-6 | NA | TRBD1 | TRBJ2-3
CASTSMGAGETQYF | TGTGCCAGCACCTCTATGGGGGCTGGGGAGACCCAGTACTTC | TRBV7-9 | NA | NA | TRBJ2-5
CASSPGGTGAYGYTF | TGTGCCAGCAGCCCTGGGGGGACAGGGGCCTATGGCTACACCTTC | TRBV28 | NA | TRBD1 | TRBJ1-2
CASSSTGRKLFF | TGTGCCAGCAGTTCCACAGGGAGAAAACTGTTTTTT | TRBV5-6 | NA | NA | TRBJ1-4
CASSFSGSSYNEQFF | TGCGCCAGCAGCTTTAGCGGTAGCTCCTACAATGAGCAGTTCTTC | TRBV5-1 | NA | NA | TRBJ2-1
CASSQRTGADNQPQHF | TGCGCCAGCAGCCAACGGACAGGGGCGGATAATCAGCCCCAGCATTTT | TRBV4-1 | few | TRBD1 | TRBJ1-5
CAIRGTVTNANYGYTF | TGTGCCATCAGGGGGACGGTTACTAACGCTAACTATGGCTACACCTTC | TRBV10-3 | NA | NA | TRBJ1-2
CATSRDEWVNNSPLHF | TGTGCCACCAGCAGAGATGAGTGGGTAAATAATTCACCCCTCCACTTT | TRBV15 | NA | NA | TRBJ1-6
CASSPSRSRSYSNQPQHF | TGTGCCAGCAGTCCCAGCAGGAGCCGCAGTTATAGCAATCAGCCCCAGCATTTT | TRBV28 | few | NA | TRBJ1-5
CASSSTRTSGGATSTDTQYF | TGTGCCAGCAGCTCGACCCGGACTAGCGGGGGGGCAACTAGCACAGATACGCAGTATTTT | TRBV5-4 | NA | TRBD2 | TRBJ2-3
CASSLEVSGEQYF | TGTGCCAGCAGCTTAGAAGTTAGCGGTGAGCAGTACTTC | TRBV11-2 | once | NA | TRBJ2-7
CASSRPGQQETQYF | TGTGCCAGCAGTAGACCGGGACAGCAAGAGACCCAGTACTTC | TRBV6-5 | NA | TRBD1 | TRBJ2-5
CASSQWSNYGYTF | TGTGCCAGCAGCCAATGGAGTAACTATGGCTACACCTTC | TRBV9 | NA | NA | TRBJ1-2
CASSQHPGQGSNQPQHF | TGCGCCAGCAGCCAACACCCAGGACAGGGTAGCAATCAGCCCCAGCATTTT | TRBV4-1 | NA | TRBD1 | TRBJ1-5
CASSAISGTGERWNYGYTF | TGTGCCAGCAGTGCAATTTCCGGGACAGGGGAACGGTGGAACTATGGCTACACCTTC | TRBV2 | NA | TRBD1 | TRBJ1-2
CASSLLPGTSDTDTQYF | TGCGCCAGCAGCCTACTGCCCGGGACTAGCGACACAGATACGCAGTATTTT | TRBV4-1 | NA | TRBD2 | TRBJ2-3
CASSQVPGGEQHLETQYF | TGTGCCAGCAGCCAAGTCCCCGGGGGGGAACAGCATTTGGAGACCCAGTACTTC | TRBV9 | NA | TRBD2 | TRBJ2-5
CASSLVGTGVAGELFF | TGCGCCAGCAGCTTGGTAGGGACAGGGGTTGCCGGGGAGCTGTTTTTT | TRBV5-1 | NA | TRBD1 | TRBJ2-2
CASSRHTSTDTQYF | TGTGCCAGCAGCCGACATACTAGCACAGATACGCAGTATTTT | TRBV5-6 | NA | NA | TRBJ2-3
CSVRAAPYNEQFF | TGCAGCGTTCGAGCGGCACCCTACAATGAGCAGTTCTTC | TRBV29-1 | NA | NA | TRBJ2-1
CASSLARGVPYEQYF | TGCGCCAGCAGCTTGGCCCGGGGGGTCCCCTACGAGCAGTACTTC | TRBV5-1 | NA | TRBD2 | TRBJ2-7
CASSVTGANYGYTF | TGTGCCAGCAGCGTGACAGGGGCGAACTATGGCTACACCTTC | TRBV9 | NA | TRBD1 | TRBJ1-2
CASSVGTSGGARETQYF | TGTGCCAGCAGCGTAGGGACTAGCGGGGGGGCGCGGGAGACCCAGTACTTC | TRBV9 | NA | TRBD2 | TRBJ2-5
CASRPPDRGVLFTYGYTF | TGTGCCAGCAGACCTCCCGACAGGGGTGTACTCTTTACCTATGGCTACACCTTC | TRBV28 | once | TRBD1 | TRBJ1-2
CATSRDTLAEQYF | TGTGCCACGAGCCGGGACACCCTCGCCGAGCAGTACTTC | TRBV2 | NA | NA | TRBJ2-7
CASSIGANTEAFF | TGTGCCAGTAGTATAGGGGCCAACACTGAAGCTTTCTTT | TRBV19 | NA | NA | TRBJ1-1
CASSEQGAWTEAFF | TGTGCCAGCAGTGAACAGGGGGCATGGACTGAAGCTTTCTTT | TRBV25-1 | few | TRBD1 | TRBJ1-1
CASSWKAPRPGELFF | TGTGCCAGCAGTTGGAAAGCCCCTCGGCCAGGGGAGCTGTTTTTT | TRBV28 | NA | NA | TRBJ2-2
CASSQSGGTYNEQFF | TGCGCCAGCAGCCAAAGCGGGGGGACCTACAATGAGCAGTTCTTC | TRBV4-1 | once | TRBD2 | TRBJ2-1
CASSLAPPGPKYNSPLHF | TGTGCCAGCAGCCTCGCGCCTCCGGGACCGAAATATAATTCACCCCTCCACTTT | TRBV11-2 | few | NA | TRBJ1-6
CASSERDTHYEQYF | TGTGCCAGCAGCGAACGGGACACCCACTACGAGCAGTACTTC | TRBV6-1 | NA | NA | TRBJ2-7
CASSVGLAGGPYNEQFF | TGTGCCAGCAGCGTAGGTCTAGCGGGGGGGCCGTACAATGAGCAGTTCTTC | TRBV9 | NA | TRBD2 | TRBJ2-1
CASSLQGQSSTDTQYF | TGTGCCAGCAGCCTACAGGGACAGTCCTCCACAGATACGCAGTATTTT | TRBV7-9 | NA | TRBD1 | TRBJ2-3
CASSLEQFF | TGTGCCAGCAGCCTGGAGCAGTTCTTC | TRBV7-9 | NA | NA | TRBJ2-1
CASSSGEWGYTF | TGCGCCAGCAGCTCTGGGGAGTGGGGCTACACCTTC | TRBV5-1 | few | NA | TRBJ1-2
CSVEDPSTGYSEAFF | TGCAGCGTTGAAGATCCCTCTACAGGGTACTCTGAAGCTTTCTTT | TRBV29-1 | once | NA | TRBJ1-1